Below, 10 T cell receptor beta chains from the same sample are listed, as sequenced in a study of beta chain features in type 1 diabetes. The authors reverse transcribed all of the isolated RNA, so sequencing captured expressed TCRB transcripts. Measured with immunoSEQ multiplex PCR; TCRdb has only the in-frame clones, and not every one. Among around 200,000 clones, around an eighth were seen once, and the ten largest hold 0.62%. Sequenced input: central memory CD4+ T cells from blood. The receptors derive from a young woman in good health.

The table lists this clone with a few counts. This rearrangement joins TRBV30 to TRBJ2-7; D may be TRBD2 (6 bases). Deletions cut 3 bases from V and 3 bases from J, with 12 bases between. CDR3 length: 13 amino acids. CDR1 is GTSNPN, CDR2 SVGIG, per germline (reference sequence). CDR3 DNA sequence: TGTGCCTGGAGGGGGTCCGGGAGCTACGAGCAGTACTTC. It yields the protein CAWRGSGSYEQYF.

This chain uses TRBV9 with TRBJ2-7, with 7 bases fitting TRBD2. The V gene's germline CDR1 is SGDLS and CDR2 YYNGEE. The CDR3 consists of 15 residues. J was trimmed by 5 bases and V by 0 bases; bases with no gene match: 8. CDR3 in DNA: TGTGCCAGCAGCGTAGCGGGTAGCGGGTTGAACGAGCAGTACTTC. Translation: CASSVAGSGLNEQYF.

This clone came up a few times. The same CDR3 can be traced to other DNA sequences in this sample. The chain carries TRBV20-1 and TRBJ1-1; D ambiguous. This CDR3 comprises 11 residues. Trimming stripped 1 base from V and 4 bases from J, with 4 bases between. Germline-derived CDR1 and CDR2 are DFQATT and SNEGSKA (reference sequence). The CDR3: CSARGSTEAFF. CDR3 coding DNA: TGCAGTGCTAGAGGTAGCACTGAAGCTTTCTTT.

The J gene is TRBJ1-3, the V gene TRBV6-5; the D is unclear. Germline V gives CDR1 MNHEY, CDR2 SVGAGI. The CDR3 is made up of 12 amino acids. V shed 8 bases and J shed 10 bases, with 15 bases lying between them. CDR3 amino acids: CASSAGTKTIYF. CDR3 DNA sequence: TGTGCCAGCTCCGCCGGTACGAAAACCATATATTTT.

This clone was detected only a few times. The chain combines TRBV6-5 with TRBJ2-7; 7 nucleotides match TRBD1. There are 11 residues in the CDR3. V shed 4 bases, J shed 9 bases, and the junction held 3 bases outside the gene matches. CDR1 is MNHEY and CDR2 is SVGAGI in the germline V gene. The CDR3 DNA follows: TGTGCCAGCAGTTTACAGGGGCGGCAGTACTTC. Translating it yields CASSLQGRQYF.

The V gene is TRBV7-9, the J gene TRBJ2-1; TRBD2 matches 9 bases. Germline V gives CDR1 SEHNR, CDR2 FQNEAQ (reference sequence). The CDR3 consists of 16 residues. After removal of 0 bases from V and 5 bases from J, the junction contained 5 bases not matched to a gene. The CDR3: CASSLARLAVNNEQFF. The DNA for the CDR3 is TGTGCCAGCAGCTTAGCAAGACTAGCGGTAAACAATGAGCAGTTCTTC.

CDR3 bases: TGTGCCAGCAGCGCCCGTGGAGGGAGTAATGAGCAGTTCTTC. It codes for CASSARGGSNEQFF. V usage is TRBV9 and J usage is TRBJ2-1, with D maybe TRBD2 (6 bases). Trimming removed 3 bases at V and 7 bases at J, with 14 bases between. The CDR3 is made up of 14 amino acids. CDR1 and CDR2 (germline): SGDLS, YYNGEE.

This clone was found a few times. This chain connects TRBV21-1 to TRBJ1-1; the table's D call, TRBD1, was not checked against the DNA. TRBV21-1 is designated a pseudogene. The CDR3 has 11 residues. Here the CDR3 DNA reads TGTGCCAGCAGCAACGGACAGGAAGCTTTCTTT. Translation: CASSNGQEAFF.

This clone was seen only a few times. The genes are TRBV29-1 and TRBJ2-3; D possibly corresponds to TRBD1 (5 bases). Trimming shortened V by 3 bases and J by 0 bases, and 10 bases separated the two germline ends. This CDR3 spans 14 amino acids. The germline CDR1 and CDR2 sequences are SQVTM and ANQGSEA. CDR3 loop: CSVDGRVSTDTQYF. The CDR3 DNA reads as TGCAGCGTTGACGGCAGGGTTAGCACAGATACGCAGTATTTT.

This chain connects TRBV11-3 to TRBJ2-6; D is unresolved. Germline-derived CDR1 and CDR2 are SGHNT and YENEEA. This CDR3 has 15 amino acids. Trimming pared 6 bases from V and 0 bases from J, leaving 9 bases between. The CDR3 reads CASSENPSGANVLTF. CDR3 DNA sequence: TGTGCCAGCAGTGAGAATCCCTCTGGGGCCAACGTCCTGACTTTC.